This T cell receptor beta chain was identified during a study of cytomegalovirus exposure and HLA in healthy donors. Study-level results: In a later analysis, specific HLA alleles were associated with approximately 17,000 TCR beta sequences at a 0.05 false discovery rate. When the data were analyzed later, several of the most significant clusters appeared to be linked to common viral pathogens.

PCR was performed using 60 Vbeta and 13 Jbeta primers. The repertoire was sequenced with immunoSEQ multiplex PCR; TCRdb's copy has only in-frame clones and lacks some. Of some 66,000 clones listed, roughly 78% are singletons. At least ten counts were recorded for this clone. Its antigen is unidentified. The germline CDR1 and CDR2 sequences are SNHLY and FYNNEI. V shed 9 bases, J shed 1 base, and the junction held 5 bases outside the gene matches. The CDR3 sequence is 13 residues long. The sequence derives from a man aged 35-49 years in good health and CMV-seronegative. This rearrangement joins TRBV2 to TRBJ1-1, with TRBD1 identical over 7 bases. Sequencing was carried out using PBMCs. For the CDR3, the DNA is TGTGCCAGAGGACAGGAACCGAACACTGAAGCTTTCTTT. Translating it yields CARGQEPNTEAFF.